The T cell receptor beta chain under discussion was sequenced for a study of blood T cells in healthy people across ages. Study findings and constraints: Long-lived and aged donors differed, with more naive CD4+ cells and higher diversity in the long-lived.

V was clipped by 6 bases and J by 0 bases, with 17 bases between them. From germline, CDR1 is MNHEY and CDR2 SVGEGT. The CDR3 consists of 17 residues. Points on this clonotype: Its antigen is not identified.

A second PCR of 7 to 11 cycles used a sample-barcoded 5' primer and a J-beta primer mix. TCRdb re-derived calls from the 5' RACE reads in MiXCR, one entry per CDR3 protein. The sample has some 1,800,000 distinct CDR3 sequences, around 42% seen once. The specimen sequenced was blood. The sequence was collected from a human donor in good health. The chain couples TRBV6-2 or TRBV6-3 to TRBJ2-2; D might be TRBD2 (7 bases). CDR3 in amino acids: CASSPRRGGANTGELFF. CDR3 sequence (DNA): TGTGCCAGCAGCCCAAGAAGGGGGGGCGCGAACACCGGGGAGCTGTTTTTT.